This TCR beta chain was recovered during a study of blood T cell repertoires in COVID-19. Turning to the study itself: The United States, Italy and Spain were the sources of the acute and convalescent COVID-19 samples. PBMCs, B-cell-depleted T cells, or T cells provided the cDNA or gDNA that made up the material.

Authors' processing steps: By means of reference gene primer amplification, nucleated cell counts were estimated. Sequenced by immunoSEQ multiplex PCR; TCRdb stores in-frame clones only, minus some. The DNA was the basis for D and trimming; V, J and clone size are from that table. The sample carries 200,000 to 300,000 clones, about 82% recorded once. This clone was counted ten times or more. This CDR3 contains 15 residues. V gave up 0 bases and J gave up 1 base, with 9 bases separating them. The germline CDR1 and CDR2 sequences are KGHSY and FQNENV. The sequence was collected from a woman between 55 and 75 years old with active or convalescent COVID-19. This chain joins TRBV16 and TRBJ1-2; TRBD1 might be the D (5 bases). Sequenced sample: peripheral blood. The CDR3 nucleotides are TGTGCCAGCAGCCAATCGGCACAGGATAACTATGGCTACACCTTC. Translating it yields CASSQSAQDNYGYTF.